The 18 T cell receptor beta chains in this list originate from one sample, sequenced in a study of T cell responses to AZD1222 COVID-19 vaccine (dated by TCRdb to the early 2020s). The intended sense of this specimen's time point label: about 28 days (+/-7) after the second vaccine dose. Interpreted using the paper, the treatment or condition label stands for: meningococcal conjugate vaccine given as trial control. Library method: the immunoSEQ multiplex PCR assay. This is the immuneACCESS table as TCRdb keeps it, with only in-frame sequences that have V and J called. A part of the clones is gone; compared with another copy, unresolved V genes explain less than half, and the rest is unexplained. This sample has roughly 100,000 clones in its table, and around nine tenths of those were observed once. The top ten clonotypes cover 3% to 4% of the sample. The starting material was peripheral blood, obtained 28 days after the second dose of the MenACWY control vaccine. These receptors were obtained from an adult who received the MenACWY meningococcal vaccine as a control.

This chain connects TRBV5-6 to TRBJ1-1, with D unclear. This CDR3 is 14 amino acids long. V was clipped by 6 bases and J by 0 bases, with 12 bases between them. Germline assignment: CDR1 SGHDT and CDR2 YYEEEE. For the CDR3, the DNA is TGTGCCAGCACCCAAAGAACTTTGAACACTGAAGCTTTCTTT. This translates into CASTQRTLNTEAFF.

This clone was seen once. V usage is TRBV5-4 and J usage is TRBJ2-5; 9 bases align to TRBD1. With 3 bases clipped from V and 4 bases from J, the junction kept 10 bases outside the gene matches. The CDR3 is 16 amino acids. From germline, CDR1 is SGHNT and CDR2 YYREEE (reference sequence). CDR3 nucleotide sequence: TGTGCCAGCAGCTCGCCCCGACAGGGGGGTAGAGAGACCCAGTACTTC. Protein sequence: CASSSPRQGGRETQYF.

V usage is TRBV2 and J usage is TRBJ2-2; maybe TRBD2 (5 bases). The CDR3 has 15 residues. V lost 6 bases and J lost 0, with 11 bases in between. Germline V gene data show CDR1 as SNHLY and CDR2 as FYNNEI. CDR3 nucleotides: TGTGCCAGCAGACTGGACTTCGCGAACACCGGGGAGCTGTTTTTT. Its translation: CASRLDFANTGELFF.

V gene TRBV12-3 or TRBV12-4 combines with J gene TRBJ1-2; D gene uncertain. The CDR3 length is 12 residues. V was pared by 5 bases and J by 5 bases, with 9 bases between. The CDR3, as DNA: TGTGCCAGCAGTATTCCAGGATATGGCTACACCTTC. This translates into CASSIPGYGYTF.

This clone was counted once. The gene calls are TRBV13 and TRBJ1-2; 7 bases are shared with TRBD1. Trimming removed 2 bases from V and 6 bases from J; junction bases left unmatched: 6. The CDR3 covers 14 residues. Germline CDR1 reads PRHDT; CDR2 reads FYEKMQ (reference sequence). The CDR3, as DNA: TGTGCCAGCAGCTTACAGACAGGGCTGGATGGCTACACCTTC. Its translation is CASSLQTGLDGYTF.

The chain's CDR3 is CASSDRDSPLHF. Here the CDR3 DNA reads TGTGCCAGCAGTGACAGGGATTCACCCCTCCACTTT. The gene calls are TRBV6-1 and TRBJ1-6; D is perhaps TRBD1 (5 bases). This CDR3 has 12 residues. Trimming cost V 3 bases and J 8 bases, with 5 bases left between them. Germline CDR1 reads MNHNS; CDR2 reads SASEGT.

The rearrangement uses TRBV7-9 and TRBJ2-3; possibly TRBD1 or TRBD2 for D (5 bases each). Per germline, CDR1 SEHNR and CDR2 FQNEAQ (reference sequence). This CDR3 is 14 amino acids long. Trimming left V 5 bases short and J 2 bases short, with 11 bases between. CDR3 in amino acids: CASSPPGTTDTQYF. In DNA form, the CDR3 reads TGTGCCAGCAGCCCCCCCGGGACCACAGATACGCAGTATTTT.

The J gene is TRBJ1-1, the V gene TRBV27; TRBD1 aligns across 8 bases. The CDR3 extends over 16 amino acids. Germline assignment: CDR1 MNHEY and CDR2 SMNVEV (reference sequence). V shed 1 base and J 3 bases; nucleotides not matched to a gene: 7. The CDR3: CASSLYQGAGDTEAFF. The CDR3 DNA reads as TGTGCCAGCAGTTTATACCAGGGGGCAGGGGACACTGAAGCTTTCTTT.

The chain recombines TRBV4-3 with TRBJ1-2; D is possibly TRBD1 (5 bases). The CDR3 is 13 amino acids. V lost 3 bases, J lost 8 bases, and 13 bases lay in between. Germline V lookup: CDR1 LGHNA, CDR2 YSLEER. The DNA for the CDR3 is TGCGCCAGCAGCCAGCGCAGGGAGGGCGGCTACACCTTC. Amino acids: CASSQRREGGYTF.

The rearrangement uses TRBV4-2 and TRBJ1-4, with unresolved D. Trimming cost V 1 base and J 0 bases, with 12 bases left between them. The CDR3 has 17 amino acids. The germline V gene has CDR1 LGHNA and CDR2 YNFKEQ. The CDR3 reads CASSQALPSATNEKLFF. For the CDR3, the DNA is TGTGCCAGCAGCCAAGCCCTCCCCAGTGCAACTAATGAAAAACTGTTTTTT.

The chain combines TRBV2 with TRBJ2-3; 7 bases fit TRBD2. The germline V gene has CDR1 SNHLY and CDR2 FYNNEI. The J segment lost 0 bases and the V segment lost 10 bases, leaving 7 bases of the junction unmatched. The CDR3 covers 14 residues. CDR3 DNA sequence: TGTGCCACCACCGCAGCGGGGAGCACAGATACGCAGTATTTT. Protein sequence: CATTAAGSTDTQYF.

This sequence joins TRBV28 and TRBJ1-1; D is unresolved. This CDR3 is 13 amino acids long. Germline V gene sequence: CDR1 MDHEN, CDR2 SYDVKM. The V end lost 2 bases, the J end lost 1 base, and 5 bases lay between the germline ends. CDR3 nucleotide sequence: TGTGCCAGCAGTTTAGTGGGGAACACTGAAGCTTTCTTT. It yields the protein CASSLVGNTEAFF. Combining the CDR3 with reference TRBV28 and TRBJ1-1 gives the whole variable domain DVKVTQSSRYLVKRTGEKVFLECVQDMDHENMFWYRQDPGLGLRLIYFSYDVKMKEKGDIPEGYSVSREKKERFSLILESASTNQTSMYLCASSLVGNTEAFFGQGTRLTVV.

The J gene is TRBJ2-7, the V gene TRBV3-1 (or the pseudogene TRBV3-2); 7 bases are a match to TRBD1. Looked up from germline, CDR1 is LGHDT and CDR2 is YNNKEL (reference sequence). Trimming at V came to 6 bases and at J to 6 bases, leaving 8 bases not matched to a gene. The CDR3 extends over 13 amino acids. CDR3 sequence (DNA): TGTGCCAGCAGTCGGGACAGTGATGCCGAGCAGTACTTC. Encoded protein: CASSRDSDAEQYF.

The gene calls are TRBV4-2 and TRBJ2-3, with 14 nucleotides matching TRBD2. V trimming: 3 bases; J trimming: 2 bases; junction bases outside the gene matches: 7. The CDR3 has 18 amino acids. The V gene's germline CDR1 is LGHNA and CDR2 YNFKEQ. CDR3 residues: CASSHAGLAGASTDTQYF. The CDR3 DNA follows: TGTGCCAGCAGCCACGCGGGACTAGCGGGGGCCTCCACAGATACGCAGTATTTT.

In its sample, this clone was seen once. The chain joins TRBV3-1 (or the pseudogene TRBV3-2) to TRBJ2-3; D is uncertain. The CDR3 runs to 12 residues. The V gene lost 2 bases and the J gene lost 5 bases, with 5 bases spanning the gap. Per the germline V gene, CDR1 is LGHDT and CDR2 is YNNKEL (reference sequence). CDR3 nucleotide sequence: TGTGCCAGCAGCCAAATGAAAGATACGCAGTATTTT. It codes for CASSQMKDTQYF.

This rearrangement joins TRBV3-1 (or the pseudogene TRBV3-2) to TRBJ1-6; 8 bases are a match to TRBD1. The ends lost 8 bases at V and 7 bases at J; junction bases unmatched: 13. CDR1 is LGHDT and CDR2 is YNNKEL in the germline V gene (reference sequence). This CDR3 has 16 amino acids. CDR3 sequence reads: CASREGQGWRNSPLHF. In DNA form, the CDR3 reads TGTGCCAGCCGCGAAGGACAGGGTTGGCGGAATTCACCCCTCCACTTT.

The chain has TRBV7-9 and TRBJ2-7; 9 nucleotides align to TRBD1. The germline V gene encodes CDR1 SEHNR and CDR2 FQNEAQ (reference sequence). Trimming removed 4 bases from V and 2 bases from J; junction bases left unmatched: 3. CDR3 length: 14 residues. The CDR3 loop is CASSSQGAAYEQYF. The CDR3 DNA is TGTGCCAGCAGCTCACAGGGGGCTGCCTACGAGCAGTACTTC.

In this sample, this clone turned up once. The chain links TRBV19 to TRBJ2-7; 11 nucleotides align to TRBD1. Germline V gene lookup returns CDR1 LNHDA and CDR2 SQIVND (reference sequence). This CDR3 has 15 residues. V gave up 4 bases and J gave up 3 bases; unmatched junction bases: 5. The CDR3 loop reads CASSTGTGGHYEQYF. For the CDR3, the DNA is TGTGCCAGTAGTACCGGGACAGGGGGTCACTACGAGCAGTACTTC.